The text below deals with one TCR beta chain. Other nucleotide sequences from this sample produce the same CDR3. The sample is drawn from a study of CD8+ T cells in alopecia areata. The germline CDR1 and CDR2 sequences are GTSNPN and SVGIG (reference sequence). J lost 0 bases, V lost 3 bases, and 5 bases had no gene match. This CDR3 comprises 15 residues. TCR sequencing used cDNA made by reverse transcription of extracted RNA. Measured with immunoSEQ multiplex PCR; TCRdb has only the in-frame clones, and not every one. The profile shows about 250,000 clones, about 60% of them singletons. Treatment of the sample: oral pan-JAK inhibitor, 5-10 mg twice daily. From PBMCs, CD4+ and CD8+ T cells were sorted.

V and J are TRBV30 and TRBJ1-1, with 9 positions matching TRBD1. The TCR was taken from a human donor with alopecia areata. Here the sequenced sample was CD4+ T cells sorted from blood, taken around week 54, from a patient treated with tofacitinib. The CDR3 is CAWSRGTGMNTEAFF. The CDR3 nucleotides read TGTGCCTGGAGCAGGGGGACAGGGATGAACACTGAAGCTTTCTTT.